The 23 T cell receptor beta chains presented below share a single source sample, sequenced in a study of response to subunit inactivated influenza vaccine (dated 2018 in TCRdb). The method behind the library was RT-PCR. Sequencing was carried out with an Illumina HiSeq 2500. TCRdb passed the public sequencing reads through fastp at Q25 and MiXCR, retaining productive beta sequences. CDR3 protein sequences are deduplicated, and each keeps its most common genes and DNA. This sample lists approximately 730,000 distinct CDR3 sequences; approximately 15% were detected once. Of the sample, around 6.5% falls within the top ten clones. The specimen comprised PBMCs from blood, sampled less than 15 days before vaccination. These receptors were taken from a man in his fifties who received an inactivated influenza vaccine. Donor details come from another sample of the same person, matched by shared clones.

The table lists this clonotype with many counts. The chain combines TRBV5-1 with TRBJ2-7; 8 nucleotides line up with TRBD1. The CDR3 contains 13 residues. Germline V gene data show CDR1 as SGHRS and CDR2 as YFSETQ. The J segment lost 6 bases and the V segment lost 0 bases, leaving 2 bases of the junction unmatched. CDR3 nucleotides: TGCGCCAGCAGCTTGGACAGGGGGTCCGAGCAGTACTTC. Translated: CASSLDRGSEQYF.

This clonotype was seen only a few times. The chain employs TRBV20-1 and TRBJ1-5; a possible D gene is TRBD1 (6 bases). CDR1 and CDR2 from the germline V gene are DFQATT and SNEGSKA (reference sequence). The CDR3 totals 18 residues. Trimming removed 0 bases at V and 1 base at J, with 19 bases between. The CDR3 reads CSARDLTGTLSSNQPQHF. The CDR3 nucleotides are TGCAGTGCTAGAGATCTTACAGGGACCCTTTCCAGCAATCAGCCCCAGCATTTT.

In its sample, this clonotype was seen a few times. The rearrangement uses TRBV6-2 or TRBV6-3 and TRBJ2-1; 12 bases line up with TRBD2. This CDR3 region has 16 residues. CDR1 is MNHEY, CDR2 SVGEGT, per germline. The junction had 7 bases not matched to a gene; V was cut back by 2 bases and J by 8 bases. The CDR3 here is CASSYLTSGRKDEQFF. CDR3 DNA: TGTGCCAGCAGTTACCTCACTAGCGGGAGGAAAGATGAGCAGTTCTTC.

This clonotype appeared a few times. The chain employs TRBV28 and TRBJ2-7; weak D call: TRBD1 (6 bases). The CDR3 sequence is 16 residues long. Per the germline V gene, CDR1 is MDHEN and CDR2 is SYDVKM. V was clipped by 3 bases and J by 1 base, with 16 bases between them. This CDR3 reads CASSLHAGTYSYEQYF. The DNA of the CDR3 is TGTGCCAGCAGTTTGCATGCCGGGACATATTCCTACGAGCAGTACTTC.

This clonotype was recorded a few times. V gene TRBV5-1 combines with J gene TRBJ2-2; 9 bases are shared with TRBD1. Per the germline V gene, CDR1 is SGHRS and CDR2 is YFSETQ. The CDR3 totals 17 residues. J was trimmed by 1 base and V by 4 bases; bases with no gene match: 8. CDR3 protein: CASSRWTGAGNTGELFF. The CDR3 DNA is TGCGCCAGCAGCCGATGGACAGGGGCTGGGAACACCGGGGAGCTGTTTTTT.

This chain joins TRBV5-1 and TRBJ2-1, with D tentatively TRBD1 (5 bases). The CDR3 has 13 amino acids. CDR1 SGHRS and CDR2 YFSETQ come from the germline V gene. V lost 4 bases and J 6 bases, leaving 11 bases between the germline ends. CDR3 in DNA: TGCGCCAGCAGCGCGCAGGGTGGCAATGAGCAGTTCTTC. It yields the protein CASSAQGGNEQFF.

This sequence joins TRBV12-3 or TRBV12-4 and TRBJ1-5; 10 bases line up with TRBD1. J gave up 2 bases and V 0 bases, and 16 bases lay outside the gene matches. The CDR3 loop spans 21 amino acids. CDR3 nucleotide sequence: TGTGCCAGCAGTTTAGCGGGACAGGGGCTGCGTCGGGGGGGTGGCAATCAGCCCCAGCATTTT. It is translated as CASSLAGQGLRRGGGNQPQHF.

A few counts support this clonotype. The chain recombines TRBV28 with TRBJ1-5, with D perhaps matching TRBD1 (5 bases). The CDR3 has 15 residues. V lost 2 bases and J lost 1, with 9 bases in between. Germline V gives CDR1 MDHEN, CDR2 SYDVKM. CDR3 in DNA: TGTGCCAGCAGTTTACCCGGGGGGAGCAATCAGCCCCAGCATTTT. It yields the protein CASSLPGGSNQPQHF. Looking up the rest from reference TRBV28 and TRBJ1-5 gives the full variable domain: DVKVTQSSRYLVKRTGEKVFLECVQDMDHENMFWYRQDPGLGLRLIYFSYDVKMKEKGDIPEGYSVSREKKERFSLILESASTNQTSMYLCASSLPGGSNQPQHFGDGTRLSIL.

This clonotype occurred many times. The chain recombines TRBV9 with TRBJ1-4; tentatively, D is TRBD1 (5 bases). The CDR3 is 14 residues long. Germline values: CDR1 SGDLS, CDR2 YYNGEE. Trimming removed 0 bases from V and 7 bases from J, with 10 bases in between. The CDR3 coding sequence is TGTGCCAGCAGCGTAGGTCAGGGAGGTGAAAAACTGTTTTTT. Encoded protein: CASSVGQGGEKLFF.

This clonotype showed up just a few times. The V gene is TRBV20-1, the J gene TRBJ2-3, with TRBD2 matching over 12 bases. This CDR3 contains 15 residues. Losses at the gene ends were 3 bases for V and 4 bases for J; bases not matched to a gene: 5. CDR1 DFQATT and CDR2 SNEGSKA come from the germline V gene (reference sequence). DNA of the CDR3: TGCAGTGCTAGCGGCCTAGCGGGGGGGCCAGATACGCAGTATTTT. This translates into CSASGLAGGPDTQYF.

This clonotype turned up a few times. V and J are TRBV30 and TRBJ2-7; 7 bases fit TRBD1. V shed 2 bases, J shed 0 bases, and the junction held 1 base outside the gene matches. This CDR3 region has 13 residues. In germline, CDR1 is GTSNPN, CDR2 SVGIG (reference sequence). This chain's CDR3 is CAWSWDSSYEQYF. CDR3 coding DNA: TGTGCCTGGAGTTGGGACAGCTCCTACGAGCAGTACTTC.

CDR3 bases: TGTGCCAGCAGTACCGGTAGGCTAGCGGCCTACAATGAGCAGTTCTTC. Its protein product is CASSTGRLAAYNEQFF. The rearrangement uses TRBV7-9 and TRBJ2-1; 7 bases are a match to TRBD2. CDR1 and CDR2 from the germline V gene are SEHNR and FQNEAQ (reference sequence). The V gene end was trimmed by 6 bases and the J gene end by 2 bases; junction bases not matched to a gene: 10. The CDR3 sequence is 16 residues long.

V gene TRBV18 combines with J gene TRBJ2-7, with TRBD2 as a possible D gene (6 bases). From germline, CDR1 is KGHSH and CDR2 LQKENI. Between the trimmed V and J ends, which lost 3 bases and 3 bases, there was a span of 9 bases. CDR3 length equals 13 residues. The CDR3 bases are TGTGCCAGCTCACCGCTGCGGGACTACGAGCAGTACTTC. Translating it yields CASSPLRDYEQYF.

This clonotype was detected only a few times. The CDR3 loop is CASSEVGSRVEQYF. CDR3 nucleotide sequence: TGTGCCAGCAGTGAGGTGGGGTCGAGAGTGGAGCAGTACTTC. This chain joins TRBV6-2 or TRBV6-3 and TRBJ2-7, with D unresolved. The ends were cut back, 5 bases at V and 7 bases at J, with 18 bases in the middle. Germline V lookup: CDR1 MNHEY, CDR2 SVGEGT. The CDR3 is 14 residues long.

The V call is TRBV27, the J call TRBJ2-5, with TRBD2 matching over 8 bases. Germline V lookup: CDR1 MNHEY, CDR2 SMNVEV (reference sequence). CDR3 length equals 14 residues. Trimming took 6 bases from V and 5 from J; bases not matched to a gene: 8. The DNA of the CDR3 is TGTGCCAGCAGCCCGGGGGGGTGGGTCGAGACCCAGTACTTC. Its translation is CASSPGGWVETQYF.

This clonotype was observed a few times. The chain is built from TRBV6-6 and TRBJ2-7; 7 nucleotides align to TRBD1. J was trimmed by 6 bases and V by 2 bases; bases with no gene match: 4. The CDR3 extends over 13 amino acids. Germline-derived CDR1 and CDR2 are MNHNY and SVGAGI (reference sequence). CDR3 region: CASSYRTGVEQYF. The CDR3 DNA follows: TGTGCCAGCAGTTACCGCACAGGGGTCGAGCAGTACTTC.

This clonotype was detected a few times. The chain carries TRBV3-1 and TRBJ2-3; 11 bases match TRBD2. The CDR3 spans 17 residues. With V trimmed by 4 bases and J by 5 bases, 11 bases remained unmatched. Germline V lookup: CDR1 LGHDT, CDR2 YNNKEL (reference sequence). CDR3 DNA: TGTGCCAGCAGCCCTACATTGACTAGCGGGGATAAAGATACGCAGTATTTT. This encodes CASSPTLTSGDKDTQYF.

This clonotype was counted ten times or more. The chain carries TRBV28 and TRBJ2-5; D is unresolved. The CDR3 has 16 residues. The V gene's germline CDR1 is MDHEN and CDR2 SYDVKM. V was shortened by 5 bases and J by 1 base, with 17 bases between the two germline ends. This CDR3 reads CASSKPTAQVQETQYF. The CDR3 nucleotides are TGTGCCAGCAGTAAACCGACTGCTCAGGTCCAAGAGACCCAGTACTTC.

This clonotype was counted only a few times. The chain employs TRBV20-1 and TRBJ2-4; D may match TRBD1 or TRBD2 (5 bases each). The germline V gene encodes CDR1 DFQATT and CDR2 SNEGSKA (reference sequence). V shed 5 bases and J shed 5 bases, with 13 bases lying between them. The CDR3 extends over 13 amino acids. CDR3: CSAPRDGENIQYF. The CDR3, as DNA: TGCAGTGCTCCAAGGGACGGAGAAAACATTCAGTACTTC.

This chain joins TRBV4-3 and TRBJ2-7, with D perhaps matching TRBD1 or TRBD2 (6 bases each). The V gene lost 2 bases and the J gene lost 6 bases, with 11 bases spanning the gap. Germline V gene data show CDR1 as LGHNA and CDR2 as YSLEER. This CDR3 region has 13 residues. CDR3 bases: TGCGCCAGCAGCCAATGGACGGGGGCCGAGCAGTACTTC. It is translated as CASSQWTGAEQYF.

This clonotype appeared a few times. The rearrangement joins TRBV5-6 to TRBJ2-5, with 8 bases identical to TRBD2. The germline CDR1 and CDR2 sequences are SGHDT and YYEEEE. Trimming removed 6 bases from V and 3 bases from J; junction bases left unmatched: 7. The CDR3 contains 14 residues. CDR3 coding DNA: TGTGCCAGCACCATACTAGCGGTCGAAGAGACCCAGTACTTC. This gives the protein CASTILAVEETQYF.

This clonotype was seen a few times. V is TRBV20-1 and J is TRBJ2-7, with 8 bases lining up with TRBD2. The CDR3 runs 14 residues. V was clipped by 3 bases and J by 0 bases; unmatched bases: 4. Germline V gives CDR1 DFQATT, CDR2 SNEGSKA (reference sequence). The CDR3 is CSARPTSVSYEQYF. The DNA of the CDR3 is TGCAGTGCTAGGCCGACTAGCGTCTCCTACGAGCAGTACTTC.

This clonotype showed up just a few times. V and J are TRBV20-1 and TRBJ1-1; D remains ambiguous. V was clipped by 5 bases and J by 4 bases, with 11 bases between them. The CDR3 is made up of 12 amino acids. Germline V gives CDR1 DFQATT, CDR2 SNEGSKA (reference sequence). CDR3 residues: CSALNRFTEAFF. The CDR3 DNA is TGCAGTGCTCTGAATCGGTTCACTGAAGCTTTCTTT.